These 20 T cell receptor beta chains were sequenced from one sample in a study of T cells in localized non-small cell lung cancer. Produced via immunoSEQ multiplex PCR; TCRdb's table is partial and in-frame only. The sample yields approximately 30,000 clones, 88% seen once. Here the sequenced sample was peripheral blood, taken before any cancer treatment. These receptors all stem from a woman between 40 and 69 years old with stage I lung adenocarcinoma.

The rearrangement uses TRBV28 and TRBJ1-3; D unclear. Germline values: CDR1 MDHEN, CDR2 SYDVKM. The germline V and J ends were trimmed by 2 bases and 0 bases, with 5 bases remaining between them. The CDR3 runs to 14 residues. DNA for the CDR3: TGTGCCAGCAGTTTAACGGACTCTGGAAACACCATATATTTT. Translating gives CASSLTDSGNTIYF.

V and J are TRBV6-6 and TRBJ1-2, with D tentatively TRBD1 (5 bases). Germline-derived CDR1 and CDR2 are MNHNY and SVGAGI (reference sequence). The CDR3 sequence is 13 residues long. V shed 9 bases and J shed 0 bases, with 11 bases lying between them. CDR3 bases: TGTGCCAGTTCCACAGGCTCTAACTATGGCTACACCTTC. Protein product: CASSTGSNYGYTF.

This clone has more than one count but fewer than ten. The chain uses TRBV5-4 and TRBJ2-3; 9 bases map to TRBD1. Germline trimming cut 5 bases from V and 2 bases from J; bases unmatched to any gene: 6. The CDR3 totals 15 residues. Germline V gene sequence: CDR1 SGHNT, CDR2 YYREEE (reference sequence). The CDR3 region is CASRPGTGLTDTQYF. CDR3 coding DNA: TGTGCCAGCAGGCCCGGGACAGGGCTCACAGATACGCAGTATTTT.

J is TRBJ2-1 and V is TRBV5-4; D ambiguous. V was pared by 1 base and J by 5 bases, with 4 bases between. There are 12 residues in the CDR3. Germline V gene sequence: CDR1 SGHNT, CDR2 YYREEE (reference sequence). In DNA, the CDR3 is TGTGCCAGCAGCTTGCAAAACAATGAGCAGTTCTTC. This translates into CASSLQNNEQFF.

The chain links TRBV2 to TRBJ2-5; a weak D match, TRBD2 (6 bases). The V gene lost 2 bases and the J gene lost 2 bases, with 9 bases spanning the gap. CDR1 is SNHLY and CDR2 is FYNNEI in the germline V gene. The CDR3 is 14 amino acids. In DNA form, the CDR3 reads TGTGCCAGCAGTGAATACCGGGGGCAAGAGACCCAGTACTTC. Encoded protein: CASSEYRGQETQYF.

V gene TRBV5-8 combines with J gene TRBJ2-7, with D hard to call. Trimming removed 7 bases from V and 4 bases from J, with 18 bases in between. The CDR3 sequence is 14 residues long. CDR1 is SGHTS and CDR2 is YDEGEE in the germline V gene. The CDR3: CASPETPASYEQYF. The CDR3 DNA sequence: TGTGCCAGCCCGGAGACACCAGCATCTTACGAGCAGTACTTC.

The chain joins TRBV10-3 to TRBJ1-2; D unresolved. Deletions cut 0 bases from V and 3 bases from J, with 8 bases between. This CDR3 is built from 14 residues. Germline V gene lookup returns CDR1 ENHRY and CDR2 SYGVKD. The DNA for the CDR3 is TGTGCCATCAGTGAGTCCATCTCCCACTATGGCTACACCTTC. Translation gives CAISESISHYGYTF.

This rearrangement joins TRBV9 to TRBJ1-2; D ambiguous. Trimming cost V 1 base and J 9 bases, with 7 bases left between them. Germline V gene sequence: CDR1 SGDLS, CDR2 YYNGEE. The CDR3 is made up of 11 amino acids. CDR3 in DNA: TGTGCCAGCAGCGTATTAGGGAGCTACACCTTC. Translated, it gives CASSVLGSYTF. The full variable domain, with the rest looked up from reference TRBV9 and TRBJ1-2, is DSGVTQTPKHLITATGQRVTLRCSPRSGDLSVYWYQQSLDQGLQFLIQYYNGEERAKGNILERFSAQQFPDLHSELNLSSLELGDSALYFCASSVLGSYTFGSGTRLTVV.

This clone has a single count. V is TRBV27 and J is TRBJ1-2; D perhaps matches TRBD1 (5 bases). Trimming cost V 8 bases and J 4 bases, with 23 bases left between them. Germline CDR1 reads MNHEY; CDR2 reads SMNVEV (reference sequence). This CDR3 spans 16 amino acids. CDR3 DNA sequence: TGTGCCAGCTCTTTTAGGTGGGGCCATCGCTCCTATGGCTACACCTTC. Residues: CASSFRWGHRSYGYTF.

The chain recombines TRBV10-3 with TRBJ1-1, with D possibly being TRBD1 (6 bases). Germline V gene lookup returns CDR1 ENHRY and CDR2 SYGVKD. CDR3 length: 14 residues. V was cut by 5 bases and J by 0 bases, with 10 bases left in between. Here the CDR3 DNA reads TGTGCCATCAGTCCGCAGGGGATGAACACTGAAGCTTTCTTT. It is translated as CAISPQGMNTEAFF.

V and J are TRBV18 and TRBJ2-3, with D perhaps matching TRBD1 or TRBD2 (5 bases each). The CDR3 covers 14 residues. Trimming took off 0 bases at V and 9 bases at J, with 13 bases between the two ends. CDR1 is KGHSH, CDR2 LQKENI, per germline. CDR3 DNA sequence: TGTGCCAGCTCACCACCGTCACGAGGGGAGACGCAGTATTTT. It yields the protein CASSPPSRGETQYF.

This clone came up once. The rearrangement links TRBV2 to TRBJ1-5; 12 nucleotides agree with TRBD1. Germline V gene sequence: CDR1 SNHLY, CDR2 FYNNEI. V gave up 7 bases and J gave up 2 bases; unmatched junction bases: 9. The CDR3 has 17 amino acids. This CDR3 is CASTTGQGARGNQPQHF. The CDR3 DNA sequence: TGTGCCAGCACCACGGGACAGGGGGCGAGGGGCAATCAGCCCCAGCATTTT.

This chain links TRBV27 with TRBJ2-3, with TRBD2 identical over 13 bases. The length of the CDR3 is 19 residues. Trimming removed 7 bases from V and 0 bases from J; junction bases left unmatched: 13. Germline V gene lookup returns CDR1 MNHEY and CDR2 SMNVEV (reference sequence). The CDR3 DNA is TGTGCCAGCAATCGGACTAGCGGGGGCCTCCTCCCTAGCACAGATACGCAGTATTTT. It is translated as CASNRTSGGLLPSTDTQYF.

Turning to this clone: This sample also contains other DNA sequences that code for the same CDR3. The V and J genes are TRBV27 and TRBJ1-5; TRBD1 matches 7 bases. The V gene end was trimmed by 3 bases and the J gene end by 3 bases; junction bases not matched to a gene: 2. This CDR3 is built from 14 residues. Germline CDR1 is MNHEY and CDR2 is SMNVEV (reference sequence). CDR3 amino acids: CASSFTGDNQPQHF. The CDR3 DNA reads as TGTGCCAGCAGTTTCACAGGGGACAATCAGCCCCAGCATTTT.

The chain recombines TRBV18 with TRBJ2-1, with TRBD2 matching 8 bases. CDR1 is KGHSH, CDR2 LQKENI, per germline. With 4 bases clipped from V and 6 bases from J, the junction kept 11 bases outside the gene matches. This CDR3 has 16 amino acids. CDR3 coding DNA: TGTGCCAGCTCACTTCCGGGACTAGTTGGGGGCAATGAGCAGTTCTTC. Translating it yields CASSLPGLVGGNEQFF.

The gene calls are TRBV10-2 and TRBJ1-1; TRBD1 matches at 9 bases. The ends lost 1 base at V and 6 bases at J; junction bases unmatched: 6. The CDR3 contains 15 residues. In germline, CDR1 is WSHSY, CDR2 SAAADI. As DNA, the CDR3 is TGCGCCAGCAGTGAGTGGGGACAGGGATCTTCTGAAGCTTTCTTT. Translating gives CASSEWGQGSSEAFF.

J is TRBJ2-3 and V is TRBV27, with D uncertain. The CDR3 spans 13 residues. The V gene's germline CDR1 is MNHEY and CDR2 SMNVEV (reference sequence). Deletions cut 3 bases from V and 4 bases from J, with 8 bases between. The CDR3 sequence is CASSLRPPDTQYF. The CDR3 DNA reads TGTGCCAGCAGTTTGCGTCCCCCAGATACGCAGTATTTT.

The genes are TRBV29-1 and TRBJ1-2; no clear D. Germline CDR1 and CDR2: SQVTM and ANQGSEA. Trimming left V 2 bases short and J 8 bases short, with 9 bases between. This CDR3 region has 11 residues. The CDR3, as DNA: TGCAGCGTTGAATGGCTGGGGGGCTACACCTTC. It encodes CSVEWLGGYTF.

This clone has more than one count but fewer than ten. V is TRBV27 and J is TRBJ1-5; no definite D call. The CDR3 sequence is 16 residues long. CDR1 and CDR2 (germline): MNHEY, SMNVEV (reference sequence). With 4 bases removed from V and 0 bases from J, the gap between germline ends came to 13 bases. The CDR3 is CASSSSDWYSNQPQHF. For the CDR3, the DNA is TGTGCCAGCAGTTCCAGCGACTGGTATAGCAATCAGCCCCAGCATTTT.

This chain joins TRBV19 and TRBJ1-5; possible D gene TRBD1, 5 bases. With 5 bases removed from V and 7 bases from J, the gap between germline ends came to 12 bases. CDR3 length equals 13 residues. Germline-derived CDR1 and CDR2 are LNHDA and SQIVND (reference sequence). The DNA for the CDR3 is TGTGCCAGTAGTTCCCAGGGAGTGCAGCCCCAGCATTTT. Encoded protein: CASSSQGVQPQHF.